The 10 T cell receptor beta chains listed next were all sequenced from one sample in a study of T cell clonality in common variable immunodeficiency. Assay used: immunoSEQ multiplex PCR; TCRdb lists only in-frame clones, some missing. Singletons are absent from the sample, which has some 52,000 clones. The sequencing sample was made of peripheral blood mononuclear cells. The receptors were sampled from a person aged 18 to 70 in good health.

In this sample, this clone turned up many times. The read ends 3 residues early relative to the CDR3; the germline J gene fills the gap. This chain connects TRBV7-8 to TRBJ2-1; TRBD1 agrees at 9 bases. Looked up from germline, CDR1 is SGHVS and CDR2 is FQNEAQ. The CDR3 loop spans 14 amino acids. With V trimmed by 2 bases and J by 8 bases, 4 bases remained unmatched. The CDR3 loop is CASSLPRDRDEQFF. The sequenced CDR3 bases are TGTGCCAGCAGCTTACCACGGGACAGGGATGAG.

The sample holds many counts of this clone. The read falls 3 residues short of the CDR3 end, and the missing part is taken from the germline J gene. This chain joins TRBV18 and TRBJ2-1; D might be TRBD2 (6 bases). Germline V gene data show CDR1 as KGHSH and CDR2 as LQKENI. The CDR3 is 15 amino acids. Between the trimmed V and J ends, which lost 5 bases and 1 base, there was a span of 12 bases. The CDR3 region is CASSTGTLSYNEQFF. The CDR3 DNA, read in part, is TGTGCCAGCTCAACCGGGACTCTGTCCTACAATGAG.

This clone came up a few times. The CDR3 is cut off 3 residues early in the read; its end comes from the germline J gene. The chain joins TRBV11-3 to TRBJ1-1; possibly TRBD1 for D (6 bases). Trimming shortened V by 8 bases and J by 2 bases, and 15 bases separated the two germline ends. The CDR3 length is 14 residues. From germline, CDR1 is SGHNT and CDR2 YENEEA. The CDR3 DNA, read in part, is TGTGCCAGCGGCCGGGGGGCCGCCAACACTGAA. Encoded protein: CASGRGAANTE. From start to end, the CDR3 is CASGRGAANTEAFF.

About this clone: The read comes to an end 3 residues before the CDR3 does, leaving the germline J gene to fill in the end. This chain joins TRBV7-6 and TRBJ2-1, with a possible D match to TRBD2 (6 bases). CDR3 size: 15 residues. Trimming removed 3 bases from V and 6 bases from J, with 15 bases in between. Germline V gene data show CDR1 as SGHVS and CDR2 as FNYEAQ. The CDR3 spells CASSFGTSWCNEQFF. Incomplete CDR3 DNA: TGTGCCAGCAGCTTCGGAACTAGCTGGTGCAATGAG. Full variable domain (remainder filled in from reference TRBV7-6 and TRBJ2-1): GAGVSQSPRYKVTKRGQDVALRCDPISGHVSLYWYRQALGQGPEFLTYFNYEAQQDKSGLPNDRFSAERPEGSISTLTIQRTEQRDSAMYRCASSFGTSWCNEQFFGPGTRLTVL.

On this clone: The read ends 3 residues early relative to the CDR3; the germline J gene fills the gap. The chain employs TRBV11-1 and TRBJ2-1; TRBD2 matches 8 bases. The CDR3 sequence is 15 residues long. Germline-derived CDR1 and CDR2 are SGHAT and FQDESV (reference sequence). With V trimmed by 11 bases and J by 5 bases, 14 bases remained unmatched. The CDR3 DNA, read in part, is TGTGCCTCCGGGGGGGGAACTAGCGGAAACAATGAG. Amino acid sequence: CASGGGTSGNNE. The complete CDR3 reads CASGGGTSGNNEQFF.

This clone was counted ten times or more. The read is 3 residues too short to cover the CDR3 end, so that end is filled in from the germline J gene. This chain joins TRBV10-3 and TRBJ2-7; 7 nucleotides line up with TRBD2. The CDR3 has 13 residues. Unmatched junction bases numbered 4, after V lost 4 bases and J lost 4 bases. Germline CDR1 ENHRY, CDR2 SYGVKD. The sequenced CDR3 bases are TGTGCCATCAGTGTACTAGCGTGGTACGAG. Amino acids: CAISVLAWYE. The entire CDR3 reads CAISVLAWYEQYF.

Many counts were recorded for this clone. From the germline J gene comes the end of the CDR3, since the read stops 3 residues before it. V usage is TRBV7-6 and J usage is TRBJ1-3; TRBD1 agrees at 8 bases. CDR3 length: 16 residues. Germline lookup yields CDR1 SGHVS and CDR2 FNYEAQ. V gave up 3 bases and J gave up 0 bases; unmatched junction bases: 4. The CDR3 DNA, read in part, is TGTGCCAGCAGCTTGACAGGGGACAGCTCTGGAAACACC. This gives the protein CASSLTGDSSGNT. The complete CDR3 protein is CASSLTGDSSGNTIYF.

Ten or more counts support this clone. The read falls 3 residues short of the CDR3 end, and the missing part is taken from the germline J gene. The gene calls are TRBV2 and TRBJ1-1; possible D gene TRBD1, 5 bases. CDR3 length: 14 residues. The V gene lost 4 bases and the J gene lost 1 base, with 10 bases spanning the gap. CDR1 and CDR2 from the germline V gene are SNHLY and FYNNEI. CDR3 DNA (partial): TGTGCCAGCAGTGCGGAGGGGTGGAACACTGAA. The encoded protein is CASSAEGWNTE. The CDR3, in full, reads CASSAEGWNTEAFF.

This clone has at least ten counts. The read ends 3 residues before the CDR3 terminus; that terminus is restored from the germline J gene. This sequence joins TRBV19 and TRBJ2-3, with 7 positions matching TRBD2. Trimming took 9 bases from V and 3 from J; bases not matched to a gene: 9. The CDR3 length is 14 residues. Germline CDR1 is LNHDA and CDR2 is SQIVND (reference sequence). The CDR3 region is CARGERTRTDTQYF. The sequenced CDR3 bases are TGTGCCAGAGGGGAGAGGACTAGAACAGATACG.

This clone was seen repeatedly, ten times or more. The CDR3 bases that were read are TGTGCCAGTAGTATAGAGAACAGGGCGAGGACTGAA. Translating gives CASSIENRARTE. Given in full, the CDR3 is CASSIENRARTEAFF. The V call is TRBV19, the J call TRBJ1-1; possibly TRBD1 for D (6 bases). The read comes to an end 3 residues before the CDR3 does, leaving the germline J gene to fill in the end. CDR1 is LNHDA and CDR2 is SQIVND in the germline V gene (reference sequence). Trimming shortened V by 0 bases and J by 5 bases, and 13 bases separated the two germline ends. This CDR3 contains 15 residues.